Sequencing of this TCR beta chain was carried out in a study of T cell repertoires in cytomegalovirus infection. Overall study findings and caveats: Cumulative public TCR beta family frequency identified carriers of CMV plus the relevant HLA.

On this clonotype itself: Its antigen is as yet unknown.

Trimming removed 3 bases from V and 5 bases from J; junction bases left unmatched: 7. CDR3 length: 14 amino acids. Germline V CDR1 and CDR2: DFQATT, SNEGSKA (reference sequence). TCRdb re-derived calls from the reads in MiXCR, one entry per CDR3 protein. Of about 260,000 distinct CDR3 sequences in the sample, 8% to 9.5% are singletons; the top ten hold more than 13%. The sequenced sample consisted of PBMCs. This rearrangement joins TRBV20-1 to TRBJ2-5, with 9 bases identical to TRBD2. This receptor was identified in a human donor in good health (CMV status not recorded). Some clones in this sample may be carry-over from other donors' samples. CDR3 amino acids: CSASRIAGVETQYF. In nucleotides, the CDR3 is TGCAGTGCTAGTCGGATAGCGGGGGTTGAGACCCAGTACTTC.